This T cell receptor beta chain was retrieved from a study of T cell changes during pregnancy in multiple sclerosis. V was shortened by 6 bases and J by 2 bases, with 10 bases between the two germline ends. The CDR3 is made up of 13 amino acids. The germline gives CDR1 MNHEY, CDR2 SVGAGI. TCRdb's table, derived via immunoSEQ multiplex PCR, lists solely in-frame clones and lacks some. The sample shows some 70,000 clones, approximately 91% of them seen only once. The receptor was derived from a female donor with multiple sclerosis, enrolled in a pregnancy study. This sequence joins TRBV6-5 and TRBJ1-1; no reliable D call. The source material was peripheral blood, sampled before pregnancy. CDR3 bases: TGTGCCAGCAGCCTGACTAAAAACACTGAAGCTTTCTTT. It yields the protein CASSLTKNTEAFF.